Listed below are T cell receptor beta chains from one sample, sequenced in a study of blood T cell repertoires in COVID-19. Clones were sequenced by immunoSEQ multiplex PCR, and TCRdb holds only the in-frame ones, with some missing. The sample carries roughly 420,000 clones, around nine tenths recorded once. Sequenced: PBMCs or T cells enriched from blood (not recorded which). Every receptor here comes from a woman aged 25 to 39 with acute COVID-19. CDR3s include the opening cysteine and the closing phenylalanine or tryptophan. A D gene is named only where the DNA matches it firmly. Clone size appears in some rows only: once, few, many, or a class for an expanded clone.

J gene: TRBJ2-2
clone size: .
D gene: TRBD2
V gene: TRBV24-1
CDR3 protein: CATSDLLFAPGGVTGELFF
CDR3 DNA: TGTGCCACCAGTGATTTGCTCTTCGCGCCCGGGGGGGTCACCGGGGAGCTGTTTTTT

J gene: TRBJ1-6
clone size: .
D gene: TRBD1
V gene: TRBV27
CDR3 protein: CASSLWGQGIYNSPLHF
CDR3 DNA: TGTGCCAGCAGTTTGTGGGGACAGGGAATATATAATTCACCCCTCCACTTT

J gene: TRBJ1-2
clone size: .
D gene: .
V gene: TRBV7-9
CDR3 protein: CASSLGRGHGYTF
CDR3 DNA: TGTGCCAGCAGCTTAGGACGTGGGCATGGCTACACCTTC

J gene: TRBJ2-1
clone size: .
D gene: TRBD2
V gene: TRBV29-1
CDR3 protein: CSVAPGLVNEQFF
CDR3 DNA: TGCAGCGTTGCGCCGGGACTAGTAAATGAGCAGTTCTTC

J gene: TRBJ1-2
clone size: .
D gene: .
V gene: TRBV19
CDR3 protein: CASSPAGEYGYTF
CDR3 DNA: TGTGCCAGTAGTCCCGCAGGGGAGTATGGCTACACCTTC

J gene: TRBJ1-2
clone size: .
D gene: .
V gene: TRBV2
CDR3 protein: CASSEQRDYGYTF
CDR3 DNA: TGTGCCAGCAGTGAACAACGGGACTATGGCTACACCTTC

J gene: TRBJ2-3
clone size: few
D gene: TRBD2
V gene: TRBV6-5
CDR3 protein: CASNTAGGSTDTQYF
CDR3 DNA: TGTGCCAGCAACACAGCGGGGGGCTCCACAGATACGCAGTATTTT

J gene: TRBJ2-2
clone size: .
D gene: TRBD1
V gene: TRBV19
CDR3 protein: CASTGTGLVGELFF
CDR3 DNA: TGTGCCAGCACCGGGACAGGGCTTGTCGGGGAGCTGTTTTTT

J gene: TRBJ1-5
clone size: .
D gene: .
V gene: TRBV30
CDR3 protein: CAWSGDMNQPQHF
CDR3 DNA: TGTGCCTGGAGTGGAGACATGAATCAGCCCCAGCATTTT

J gene: TRBJ1-5
clone size: .
D gene: .
V gene: TRBV9
CDR3 protein: CASSADFSSNQPQHF
CDR3 DNA: TGTGCCAGCAGCGCGGACTTCTCTAGCAATCAGCCCCAGCATTTT

J gene: TRBJ1-6
clone size: few
D gene: TRBD1
V gene: TRBV5-1
CDR3 protein: CASSLGQGDNSPLHF
CDR3 DNA: TGCGCCAGCAGCTTGGGACAGGGAGATAATTCACCCCTCCACTTT

J gene: TRBJ2-7
clone size: .
D gene: TRBD1
V gene: TRBV12-5
CDR3 protein: CASGTPGQASSYEQYF
CDR3 DNA: TGTGCTAGTGGTACACCGGGACAGGCTAGCTCCTACGAGCAGTACTTC

J gene: TRBJ1-1
clone size: .
D gene: TRBD1
V gene: TRBV9
CDR3 protein: CASSEPPGSGGLNTEAFF
CDR3 DNA: TGTGCCAGCAGCGAACCCCCCGGGTCAGGGGGGCTGAACACTGAAGCTTTCTTT

J gene: TRBJ2-7
clone size: .
D gene: TRBD1
V gene: TRBV10-3
CDR3 protein: CAISPGQGYEQYF
CDR3 DNA: TGTGCCATCAGCCCGGGACAGGGGTACGAGCAGTACTTC

J gene: TRBJ1-2
clone size: .
D gene: .
V gene: TRBV6-5
CDR3 protein: CASRPGDTGYGYTF
CDR3 DNA: TGTGCCAGCAGGCCTGGGGACACAGGCTATGGCTACACCTTC

J gene: TRBJ2-1
clone size: .
D gene: TRBD2
V gene: TRBV7-3
CDR3 protein: CASSLFGTSGGVTYNEQFF
CDR3 DNA: TGTGCCAGCAGCCTCTTTGGGACTAGCGGGGGTGTAACCTACAATGAGCAGTTCTTC

J gene: TRBJ1-4
clone size: .
D gene: .
V gene: TRBV9
CDR3 protein: CASSTNNEKLFF
CDR3 DNA: TGTGCCAGCAGCACAAACAATGAAAAACTGTTTTTT

J gene: TRBJ2-5
clone size: .
D gene: .
V gene: TRBV7-3
CDR3 protein: CASSRSGQETQYF
CDR3 DNA: TGTGCCAGCTCCAGGTCGGGACAAGAGACCCAGTACTTC

J gene: TRBJ2-2
clone size: .
D gene: TRBD1
V gene: TRBV12-5
CDR3 protein: CASPGTVDTGELFF
CDR3 DNA: TGTGCTAGTCCCGGGACAGTCGACACCGGGGAGCTGTTTTTT

J gene: TRBJ1-5
clone size: .
D gene: TRBD1
V gene: TRBV27
CDR3 protein: CASRTTGLSNQPQHF
CDR3 DNA: TGTGCCAGCAGGACGACAGGGCTTTCAAATCAGCCCCAGCATTTT

J gene: TRBJ1-3
clone size: .
D gene: TRBD1
V gene: TRBV7-2
CDR3 protein: CASSLPRDRASGNTIYF
CDR3 DNA: TGTGCCAGCAGCTTACCCCGGGACAGGGCCTCTGGAAACACCATATATTTT

J gene: TRBJ1-5
clone size: .
D gene: .
V gene: TRBV19
CDR3 protein: CASSIGRRVGNQPQHF
CDR3 DNA: TGTGCCAGTAGTATAGGTAGGAGGGTGGGGAATCAGCCCCAGCATTTT

J gene: TRBJ2-2
clone size: .
D gene: .
V gene: TRBV5-6
CDR3 protein: CASSLGRRTNTGELFF
CDR3 DNA: TGTGCCAGCAGCTTGGGGCGGCGGACGAACACCGGGGAGCTGTTTTTT

J gene: TRBJ2-7
clone size: .
D gene: TRBD2
V gene: TRBV19
CDR3 protein: CASSISGGASYEQYF
CDR3 DNA: TGTGCCAGTAGTATTAGCGGGGGGGCATCCTACGAGCAGTACTTC

J gene: TRBJ2-1
clone size: .
D gene: TRBD2
V gene: TRBV10-2
CDR3 protein: CASRSGTSAQHSYNEQFF
CDR3 DNA: TGCGCCAGCAGGTCCGGGACTAGCGCCCAGCACTCCTACAATGAGCAGTTCTTC

J gene: TRBJ1-2
clone size: .
D gene: .
V gene: TRBV5-1
CDR3 protein: CASSFDGTTAYGYTF
CDR3 DNA: TGCGCCAGCAGCTTCGACGGGACAACCGCCTATGGCTACACCTTC

J gene: TRBJ2-3
clone size: once
D gene: .
V gene: TRBV7-3
CDR3 protein: CASSLNLGSLTQYF
CDR3 DNA: TGTGCCAGCAGCTTAAATTTGGGTAGCCTCACGCAGTATTTT

J gene: TRBJ2-2
clone size: .
D gene: .
V gene: TRBV3-1/TRBV3-2
CDR3 protein: CASSVTGRPNTGELFF
CDR3 DNA: TGTGCCAGCAGCGTAACGGGGAGACCGAACACCGGGGAGCTGTTTTTT

J gene: TRBJ1-5
clone size: .
D gene: TRBD1
V gene: TRBV4-1
CDR3 protein: CASSQVSGQVNQPQHF
CDR3 DNA: TGCGCCAGCAGCCAAGTATCCGGACAGGTCAATCAGCCCCAGCATTTT

J gene: TRBJ2-5
clone size: .
D gene: .
V gene: TRBV11-2
CDR3 protein: CASSLGGARSLQETQYF
CDR3 DNA: TGTGCCAGCAGCTTGGGCGGGGCGCGGTCTTTACAAGAGACCCAGTACTTC

J gene: TRBJ2-4
clone size: once
D gene: .
V gene: TRBV3-1/TRBV3-2
CDR3 protein: CASSTRVVAVAKNIQYF
CDR3 DNA: TGTGCCAGCAGCACCCGGGTAGTGGCTGTAGCCAAAAACATTCAGTACTTC

J gene: TRBJ1-5
clone size: few
D gene: .
V gene: TRBV3-1/TRBV3-2
CDR3 protein: CASSQESSEGVGNQPQHF
CDR3 DNA: TGTGCCAGCAGCCAAGAAAGTTCAGAGGGGGTAGGAAATCAGCCCCAGCATTTT

J gene: TRBJ2-7
clone size: .
D gene: .
V gene: TRBV5-6
CDR3 protein: CASSSRRAGRSYEQYF
CDR3 DNA: TGTGCCAGCAGCTCCCGGAGGGCAGGGAGATCCTACGAGCAGTACTTC

J gene: TRBJ1-6
clone size: few
D gene: .
V gene: TRBV14
CDR3 protein: CASSQALSSPLHF
CDR3 DNA: TGTGCCAGCAGCCAAGCCTTGAGTTCACCCCTCCACTTT

J gene: TRBJ1-2
clone size: .
D gene: .
V gene: TRBV29-1
CDR3 protein: CSALRANYGYTF
CDR3 DNA: TGCAGCGCACTCAGGGCTAACTATGGCTACACCTTC

J gene: TRBJ1-2
clone size: .
D gene: .
V gene: TRBV2
CDR3 protein: CASSGTSYGYTF
CDR3 DNA: TGTGCCAGCAGCGGGACAAGCTATGGCTACACCTTC

J gene: TRBJ1-3
clone size: once
D gene: .
V gene: TRBV18
CDR3 protein: CASSPPTGTSGNTIYF
CDR3 DNA: TGTGCCAGCTCACCTCCGACAGGAACCTCTGGAAACACCATATATTTT

J gene: TRBJ1-2
clone size: once
D gene: .
V gene: TRBV4-2
CDR3 protein: CASSPRRGLDYGYTF
CDR3 DNA: TGTGCCAGCAGCCCCCGCCGGGGTTTGGACTATGGCTACACCTTC

J gene: TRBJ2-1
clone size: .
D gene: TRBD1
V gene: TRBV9
CDR3 protein: CASSVADRGRLNGEQFF
CDR3 DNA: TGTGCCAGCAGCGTAGCGGACAGGGGTCGCCTCAACGGTGAGCAGTTCTTC

J gene: TRBJ1-2
clone size: .
D gene: TRBD1
V gene: TRBV5-4
CDR3 protein: CASSLGQGLNYGYTF
CDR3 DNA: TGTGCCAGCAGCTTGGGACAGGGCCTTAACTATGGCTACACCTTC

J gene: TRBJ1-1
clone size: .
D gene: .
V gene: TRBV5-1
CDR3 protein: CASSLPGGANTEAFF
CDR3 DNA: TGCGCCAGCAGCCTCCCGGGGGGGGCGAACACTGAAGCTTTCTTT

J gene: TRBJ1-5
clone size: .
D gene: TRBD1
V gene: TRBV27
CDR3 protein: CASSLGTGDQPQHF
CDR3 DNA: TGTGCCAGCAGTTTAGGGACAGGAGATCAGCCCCAGCATTTT

J gene: TRBJ2-1
clone size: .
D gene: .
V gene: TRBV24-1
CDR3 protein: CATSDLRADSYNEQFF
CDR3 DNA: TGTGCCACCAGTGATTTGCGAGCGGATTCCTACAATGAGCAGTTCTTC

J gene: TRBJ1-1
clone size: .
D gene: .
V gene: TRBV29-1
CDR3 protein: CSGGLGLQAFF
CDR3 DNA: TGCAGCGGAGGCCTGGGACTACAAGCTTTCTTT

J gene: TRBJ1-6
clone size: once
D gene: .
V gene: TRBV30
CDR3 protein: CAWSTQTGGLSPLHF
CDR3 DNA: TGTGCCTGGAGTACCCAGACGGGAGGGCTTTCACCCCTCCACTTT

J gene: TRBJ1-1
clone size: few
D gene: .
V gene: TRBV6-6
CDR3 protein: CASSRQSLAKNTEAFF
CDR3 DNA: TGTGCCAGCAGTCGACAGTCCCTAGCAAAGAACACTGAAGCTTTCTTT

J gene: TRBJ1-4
clone size: .
D gene: TRBD1
V gene: TRBV6-5
CDR3 protein: CASSPLQGIYEKLFF
CDR3 DNA: TGTGCCAGCAGTCCCCTACAGGGGATCTATGAAAAACTGTTTTTT

J gene: TRBJ1-5
clone size: .
D gene: .
V gene: TRBV15
CDR3 protein: CATSRALQGDQPQHF
CDR3 DNA: TGTGCCACCAGCAGAGCGCTCCAGGGTGATCAGCCCCAGCATTTT

J gene: TRBJ2-4
clone size: .
D gene: .
V gene: TRBV14
CDR3 protein: CASSQEGLAKNIQYF
CDR3 DNA: TGTGCCAGCAGCCAAGAGGGGCTAGCCAAAAACATTCAGTACTTC

J gene: TRBJ1-1
clone size: .
D gene: .
V gene: TRBV3-1/TRBV3-2
CDR3 protein: CASSPGGGRTEAFF
CDR3 DNA: TGTGCCAGCAGCCCAGGCGGGGGGCGGACTGAAGCTTTCTTT

J gene: TRBJ1-1
clone size: .
D gene: .
V gene: TRBV19
CDR3 protein: CASSPGKNTEAFF
CDR3 DNA: TGTGCCAGTAGCCCGGGAAAGAACACTGAAGCTTTCTTT

J gene: TRBJ1-1
clone size: .
D gene: .
V gene: TRBV7-2
CDR3 protein: CASSLLGADTEAFF
CDR3 DNA: TGTGCCAGCAGCTTATTAGGGGCTGACACTGAAGCTTTCTTT